The clone carrying this TCR beta chain appeared a single time. This specimen comes from a study of shared clonotypes between healthy human individuals. Positively selected for CCR7, the CD45RO-negative cells used as naive CD8 cells excluded terminally differentiated effector memory CD45RA+ cells. The data were produced by immunoSEQ multiplex PCR, yet TCRdb's version contains in-frame clones alone and is incomplete. The table shows around 610,000 clones, with about 95% occurring only once. V dropped 1 base and J dropped 3 bases, with 7 bases sitting between them. Per germline, CDR1 MNHEY and CDR2 SMNVEV (reference sequence). The CDR3 length is 14 residues.

The J gene is TRBJ2-1, the V gene TRBV27; weak D call: TRBD1 (5 bases). The sequence was collected from a woman between 25 and 40 years old in good health. The specimen sequenced was naive CD8+ T cells sorted from blood. The CDR3 nucleotides are TGTGCCAGCAGTTTATACGACAGCTACAATGAGCAGTTCTTC. This translates into CASSLYDSYNEQFF.